The 5 T cell receptor beta chains presented below share a single source sample, sequenced in a study of shared clonotypes between healthy human individuals. Repertoires were generated with immunoSEQ multiplex PCR, while TCRdb's copy carries only in-frame clones and drops some. Found here are more than 400,000 clones, 81% of them singletons; the top ten hold 9.5% to 15%. Sequencing was performed on PBMCs. All receptors derive from a woman aged 40 to 50 in good health. Some clones in this sample may be carry-over from other donors' samples.

This clone was detected only a few times. This probably arose from a read error, given a far larger clone one base away. The chain combines TRBV5-1 with TRBJ2-5; TRBD2 is a possible D gene (5 bases). The germline gives CDR1 SGHRS, CDR2 YFSETQ. The CDR3 has 13 amino acids. V was clipped by 5 bases and J by 7 bases, with 15 bases between them. In DNA form, the CDR3 reads TGCGCCAGCAGTCGAACCGAACGGGGGACCCAGTACTTC. It codes for CASSRTERGTQYF. Looking up the rest from reference TRBV5-1 and TRBJ2-5 gives the full variable domain: KAGVTQTPRYLIKTRGQQVTLSCSPISGHRSVSWYQQTPGQGLQFLFEYFSETQRNKGNFPGRFSGRQFSNSRSEMNVSTLELGDSALYLCASSRTERGTQYFGPGTRLLVL.

This rearrangement joins TRBV9 to TRBJ1-1; tentative D call: TRBD1 (6 bases). Germline loops: CDR1 SGDLS, CDR2 YYNGEE. The CDR3 loop spans 16 amino acids. The V and J ends lost 0 bases and 0 bases respectively, with 12 bases between them. CDR3 bases: TGTGCCAGCAGCGTAGGGGGGGCCATAATGAACACTGAAGCTTTCTTT. This codes for CASSVGGAIMNTEAFF.

The rearrangement links TRBV6-5 to TRBJ2-3; possibly TRBD1 or TRBD2 for D (6 bases each). Trimming removed 6 bases from V and 0 bases from J, with 10 bases in between. The CDR3 consists of 14 residues. CDR1 is MNHEY, CDR2 SVGAGI, per germline. The CDR3 loop reads CASRLGGSTDTQYF. For the CDR3, the DNA is TGTGCCAGCAGATTAGGGGGGAGCACAGATACGCAGTATTTT.

The V and J genes are TRBV30 and TRBJ2-5, with D perhaps matching TRBD2 (6 bases). Germline assignment: CDR1 GTSNPN and CDR2 SVGIG (reference sequence). The V and J ends lost 1 base and 11 bases respectively, with 14 bases between them. The CDR3 is made up of 12 amino acids. DNA of the CDR3: TGTGCCTGGAGTGGACCTTCGGGGGAGCAGTACTTC. Its protein is CAWSGPSGEQYF.

The V and J genes are TRBV30 and TRBJ2-1, with D possibly called TRBD1 or TRBD2 (5 bases each). The CDR3 length is 12 residues. Trimming took off 1 base at V and 9 bases at J, with 10 bases between the two ends. Germline CDR1 and CDR2: GTSNPN and SVGIG (reference sequence). The CDR3 is CAWSAGTGEQFF. CDR3 nucleotide sequence: TGTGCCTGGAGTGCGGGAACAGGTGAGCAGTTCTTC.